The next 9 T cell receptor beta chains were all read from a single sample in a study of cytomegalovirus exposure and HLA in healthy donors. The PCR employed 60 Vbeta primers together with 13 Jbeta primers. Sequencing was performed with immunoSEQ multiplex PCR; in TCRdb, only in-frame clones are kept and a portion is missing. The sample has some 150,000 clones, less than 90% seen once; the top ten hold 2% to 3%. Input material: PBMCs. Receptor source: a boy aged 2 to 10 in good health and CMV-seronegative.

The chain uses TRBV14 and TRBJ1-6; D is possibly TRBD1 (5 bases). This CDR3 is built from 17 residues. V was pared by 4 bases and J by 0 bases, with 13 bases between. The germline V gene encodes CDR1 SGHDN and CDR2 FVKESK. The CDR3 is CASSPRQLTSYNSPLHF. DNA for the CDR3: TGTGCCAGCAGCCCAAGACAGCTAACCTCCTATAATTCACCCCTCCACTTT.

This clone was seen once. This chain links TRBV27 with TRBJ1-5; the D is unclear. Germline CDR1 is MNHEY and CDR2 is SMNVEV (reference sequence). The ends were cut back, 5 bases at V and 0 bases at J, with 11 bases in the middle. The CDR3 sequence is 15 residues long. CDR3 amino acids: CASSMTPYSNQPQHF. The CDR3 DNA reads TGTGCCAGCAGTATGACACCTTATAGCAATCAGCCCCAGCATTTT.

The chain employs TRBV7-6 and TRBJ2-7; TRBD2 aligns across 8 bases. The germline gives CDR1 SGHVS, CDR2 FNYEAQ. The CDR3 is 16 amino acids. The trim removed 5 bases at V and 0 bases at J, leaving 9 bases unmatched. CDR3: CASSPGGGAASYEQYF. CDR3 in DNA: TGTGCCAGCAGCCCCGGGGGGGGAGCCGCCTCCTACGAGCAGTACTTC.

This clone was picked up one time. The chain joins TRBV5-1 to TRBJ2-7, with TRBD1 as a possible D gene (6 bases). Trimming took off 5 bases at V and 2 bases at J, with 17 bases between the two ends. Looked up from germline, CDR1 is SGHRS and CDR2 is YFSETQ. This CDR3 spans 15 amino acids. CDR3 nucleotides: TGCGCCAGCAGTTTCCGACAGGAGTTCCCCTACGAGCAGTACTTC. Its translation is CASSFRQEFPYEQYF.

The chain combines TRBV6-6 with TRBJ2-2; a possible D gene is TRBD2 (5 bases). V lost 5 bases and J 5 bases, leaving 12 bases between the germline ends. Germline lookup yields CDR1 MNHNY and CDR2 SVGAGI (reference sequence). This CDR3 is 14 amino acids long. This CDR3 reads CASSPGGWTGELFF. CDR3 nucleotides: TGTGCCAGCAGTCCAGGAGGATGGACCGGGGAGCTGTTTTTT.

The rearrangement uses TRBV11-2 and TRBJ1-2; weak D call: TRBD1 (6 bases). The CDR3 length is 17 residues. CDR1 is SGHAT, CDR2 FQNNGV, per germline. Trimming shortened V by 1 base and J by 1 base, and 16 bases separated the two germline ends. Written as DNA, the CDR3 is TGTGCCAGCAGCTTAGTCTCCGGGACACAACTTAACTATGGCTACACCTTC. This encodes CASSLVSGTQLNYGYTF.

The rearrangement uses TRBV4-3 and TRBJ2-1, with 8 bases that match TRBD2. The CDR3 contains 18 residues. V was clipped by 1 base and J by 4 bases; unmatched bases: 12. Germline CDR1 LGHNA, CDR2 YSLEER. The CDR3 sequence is CASSQGNLAGYPYNEQFF. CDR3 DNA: TGCGCCAGCAGCCAAGGGAACCTAGCGGGCTATCCGTACAATGAGCAGTTCTTC.

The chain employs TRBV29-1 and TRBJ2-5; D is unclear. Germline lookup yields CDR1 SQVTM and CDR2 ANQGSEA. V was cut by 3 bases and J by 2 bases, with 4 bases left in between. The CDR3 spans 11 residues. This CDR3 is CSVERQETQYF. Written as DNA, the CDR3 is TGCAGCGTTGAGCGACAAGAGACCCAGTACTTC.

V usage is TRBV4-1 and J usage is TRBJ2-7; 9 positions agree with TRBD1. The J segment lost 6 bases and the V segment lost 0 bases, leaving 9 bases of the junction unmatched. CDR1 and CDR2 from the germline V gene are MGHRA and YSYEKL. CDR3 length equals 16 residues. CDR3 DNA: TGCGCCAGCAGCCAAGAAGCGGGACAGGGTGCGCGCGAGCAGTACTTC. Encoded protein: CASSQEAGQGAREQYF.